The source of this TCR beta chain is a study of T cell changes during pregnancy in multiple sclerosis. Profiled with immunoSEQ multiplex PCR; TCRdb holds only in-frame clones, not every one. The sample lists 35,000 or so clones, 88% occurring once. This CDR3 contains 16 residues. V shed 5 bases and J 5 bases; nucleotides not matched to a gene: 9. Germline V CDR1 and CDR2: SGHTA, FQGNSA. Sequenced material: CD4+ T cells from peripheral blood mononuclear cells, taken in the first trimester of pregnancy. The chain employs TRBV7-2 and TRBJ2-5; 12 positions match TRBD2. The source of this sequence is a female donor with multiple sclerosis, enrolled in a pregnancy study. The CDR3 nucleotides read TGTGCCAGCAGCACGTCCCTAGCGGGAGGGACCGAGACCCAGTACTTC. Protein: CASSTSLAGGTETQYF. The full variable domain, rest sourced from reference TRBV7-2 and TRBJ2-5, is GAGVSQSPSNKVTEKGKDVELRCDPISGHTALYWYRQSLGQGLEFLIYFQGNSAPDKSGLPSDRFSAERTGGSVSTLTIQRTQQEDSAVYLCASSTSLAGGTETQYFGPGTRLLVL.